The subject of this entry is one T cell receptor (beta chain). Its antigen remains unidentified. No per-base quality is available; no much larger clone lies one base away. The data were obtained in a study of shared clonotypes between healthy human individuals (TCRdb year 2020). For context, the study as a whole: Three men and a couple of women, aged 18 to 49 years, made up the cohort. For each donor, CD4 naive and CD4 memory were each given three plates, CD8 naive was given two plates, and CD8 memory was given one plate. To estimate repertoire size and how much clonotypes are shared between individuals, the study performed deep sequencing of blood TCR repertoires from a handful of healthy adults. Libraries were prepared and TCR repertoires were sequenced by different laboratories using diverse techniques, in order to increase sequencing depth and limit assay-specific biases. Between about 0.9 and 8.9 billion PBMCs per donor were obtained by leukapheresis. Study-level results and caveats: Based on pairwise subsampling, the degree of clonotype sharing among donors was expected to be affected by sequencing depth. Sharing across a handful of donors was observed for about 5% of naive CD4, under 4% of naive CD8, roughly 2.4% of memory CD4, and roughly 0.4% of memory CD8 clonotypes. Compared with non-shared clonotypes, the clonotypes found in all four sorted-subset donors had higher generation probabilities. Sampling was restricted to blood, and TCR repertoires in tissues likely differ from the TCR repertoires found in blood. Estimated clonotype richness was generally larger for naive than for memory subsets. Incomplete sequencing was indicated by rarefaction of sorted-subset datasets, despite the large sequencing depth. The small number of donors limited the genetic and exposure-history diversity represented.

CD8 naive samples consisted of CD45RO-negative cells that were positively selected for CCR7, yielding a CD45RA+CCR7+ population without TemRA cells. Healthy HIV-negative adults with no recently reported acute infections or vaccinations were included as donors. Every donor was a Caucasian adult living in Nashville, Tennessee, USA. After blood collection by leukapheresis, PBMCs were isolated using Ficoll-Histopaque density gradient centrifugation and then cryopreserved in the vapor phase of liquid nitrogen. Analytical flow cytometry was used to check the purity and quantity of every magnetically sorted T cell population. Genomic DNA was isolated from every sorted fraction and measured by UV absorbance on a Nanodrop 2000c. Using the deep immunoSEQ assay, multiplex PCR amplified TCR CDR3 regions from genomic DNA. Extracted genomic DNA from each cell subset was spread evenly across all wells of several immunoSEQ 96-well plates, with each plate serving as a replicate. For sorted subsets, 200 to 250 ng of genomic DNA, equivalent to 25,000 to 35,000 T cell genomes, went into each replicate PCR. The purified libraries were quantified using a Qubit 3.0 fluorometer, sized with a Bioanalyzer 2100, and then quantified again using the KAPA Library Quantification kit. Every immunoSEQ 96-well plate was sequenced on a dedicated single-read 150-cycle Illumina NextSeq 550 flow cell. The original methods were these. The immunoSEQ output contained only junctional sequences without quality scores, so filtering could not match that applied to full-length reads. Sequences were annotated with PyIR, a Python wrapper for IgBLAST v1.9, and V/J genes and CDR3 were assigned using IMGT germline references. Reads were removed for weak V/J assignments (E-value above 1e-6), missing CDR3, stop codons, out-of-frame junctions, or ambiguous translated residues. V3J clonotypes were defined as sequences sharing the same inferred V gene, J gene, and CDR3 amino acid sequence. The percentage overlap between two repertoires was calculated by dividing the number of shared unique clonotypes by the size of the smaller repertoire. Three approaches were used to assess repertoire richness: RTK rarefaction, the Chao1 estimator, and Recon v2.1 estimates of unobserved clonotypes. For all TCRbeta clonotypes obtained by the gDNA method from several donors, generation probabilities were computed with OLGA. As stored in TCRdb, this immuneACCESS dataset retains in-frame rearrangements with V and J assigned. A fraction of the clones does not appear; measured against another copy, unresolved V genes explain less than half of the discrepancy, and the remainder lacks a known reason. From that table come the V and J calls and clone size; the DNA was used to work out D and trimming. The sample includes millions of clones, with 85% to 95% observed a single time. The ten largest clones capture about 1.1% of the sample.

For CDR1 and CDR2, the germline V gene lists MGHRA and YSYEKL. From the cysteine up to the phenylalanine, the CDR3 has a length of 16 residues. The retained sequence is limited to the CDR3, 48 bases, with the frame set at the first base. Relative to germline, V is 1 base shorter and J is 6 bases shorter, with 13 bases between their ends. The receptor comes from a man aged 18-30 years in good health. The sample comprised naive CD8+ T cells sorted from blood. The cell subset or site label here, explained by the study, means: CD45RA+CCR7+. This sequence uses TRBV4-1 and TRBJ1-6; the D gene is not confidently resolved. The CDR3 protein is CASSQGRGFGNSPLHF. Read as DNA, the sequence is TGCGCCAGCAGCCAAGGCCGAGGGTTCGGTAATTCACCCCTCCACTTT.